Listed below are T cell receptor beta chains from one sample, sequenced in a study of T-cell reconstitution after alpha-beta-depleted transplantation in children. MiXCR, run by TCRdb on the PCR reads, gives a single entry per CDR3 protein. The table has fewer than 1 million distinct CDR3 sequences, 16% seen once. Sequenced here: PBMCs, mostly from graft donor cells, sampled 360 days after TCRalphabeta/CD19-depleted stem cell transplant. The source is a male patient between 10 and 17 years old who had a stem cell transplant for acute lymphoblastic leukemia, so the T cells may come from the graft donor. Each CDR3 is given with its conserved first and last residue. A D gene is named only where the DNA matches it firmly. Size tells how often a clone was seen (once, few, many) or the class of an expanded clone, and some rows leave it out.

CDR3aa: CASSQDRGTGAYEQYF
CDR3nt: TGCGCCAGCAGCCAAGATCGTGGGACAGGGGCCTACGAGCAGTACTTC
j_gene: TRBJ2-7
d_gene: TRBD1
v_gene: TRBV4-1
abundance: -

CDR3aa: CASSPSFEGIEQYF
CDR3nt: TGTGCCAGCAGTCCCTCCTTTGAGGGGATCGAGCAGTACTTC
j_gene: TRBJ2-7
d_gene: -
v_gene: TRBV12-3/TRBV12-4
abundance: many

CDR3aa: CASSASSSETQYF
CDR3nt: TGTGCCAGCAGTGCATCTAGCTCGGAGACCCAGTACTTC
j_gene: TRBJ2-5
d_gene: -
v_gene: TRBV28
abundance: -

CDR3aa: CAISSSRVGEQYF
CDR3nt: TGTGCCATCAGTAGTTCCAGGGTGGGGGAGCAGTACTTC
j_gene: TRBJ2-7
d_gene: -
v_gene: TRBV10-3
abundance: -

CDR3aa: CSASGREGNYEQYF
CDR3nt: TGCAGTGCTAGCGGGCGGGAAGGCAACTACGAGCAGTACTTC
j_gene: TRBJ2-7
d_gene: -
v_gene: TRBV20-1
abundance: -

CDR3aa: CASSPGRLYSNQPQHF
CDR3nt: TGTGCCAGCAGCCCTGGACGGCTTTATAGCAATCAGCCCCAGCATTTT
j_gene: TRBJ1-5
d_gene: -
v_gene: TRBV7-2
abundance: -

CDR3aa: CATSDGEGAPNTGELFF
CDR3nt: TGTGCCACCAGTGACGGTGAGGGGGCGCCGAACACCGGGGAGCTGTTTTTT
j_gene: TRBJ2-2
d_gene: TRBD1
v_gene: TRBV24-1
abundance: few

CDR3aa: CSATDRGLPGTQYF
CDR3nt: TGCAGCGCCACGGACAGGGGGCTACCGGGTACCCAGTACTTC
j_gene: TRBJ2-5
d_gene: TRBD1
v_gene: TRBV29-1
abundance: many

CDR3aa: CASSQARDNGYTF
CDR3nt: TGCGCCAGCAGCCAAGCCCGGGACAACGGCTACACCTTC
j_gene: TRBJ1-2
d_gene: -
v_gene: TRBV4-1
abundance: once

CDR3aa: CSVTQGAGQHF
CDR3nt: TGCAGCGTTACCCAAGGCGCAGGTCAGCACTTC
j_gene: TRBJ2-7
d_gene: -
v_gene: TRBV29-1
abundance: few

CDR3aa: CASSPLLEAASTDTQYF
CDR3nt: TGTGCCAGCTCACCCCTACTGGAGGCAGCTAGCACAGATACGCAGTATTTT
j_gene: TRBJ2-3
d_gene: -
v_gene: TRBV18
abundance: -

CDR3aa: CASSQDLTGLSSYEQYF
CDR3nt: TGTGCCAGCAGCCAGGATTTGACAGGTCTAAGCTCCTACGAGCAGTACTTC
j_gene: TRBJ2-7
d_gene: -
v_gene: TRBV3-1
abundance: few

CDR3aa: CSVSGRANTEAFF
CDR3nt: TGCAGCGTTTCGGGACGGGCGAACACTGAAGCTTTCTTT
j_gene: TRBJ1-1
d_gene: -
v_gene: TRBV29-1
abundance: many

CDR3aa: CAISESGTSGLAKNIQYF
CDR3nt: TGTGCCATCAGTGAGTCTGGGACTAGCGGGTTAGCCAAAAACATTCAGTACTTC
j_gene: TRBJ2-4
d_gene: TRBD2
v_gene: TRBV10-3
abundance: -

CDR3aa: CASIGGGGVQFF
CDR3nt: TGCGCCAGCATTGGGGGCGGAGGGGTGCAGTTCTTC
j_gene: TRBJ2-1
d_gene: -
v_gene: TRBV10-2
abundance: -

CDR3aa: CASSLRPGNHTGELFF
CDR3nt: TGTGCCAGCAGCTTGAGGCCAGGGAACCACACCGGGGAGCTGTTTTTT
j_gene: TRBJ2-2
d_gene: -
v_gene: TRBV12-3/TRBV12-4
abundance: few

CDR3aa: CASSPRVQGGNEQFF
CDR3nt: TGTGCCAGCTCACCTCGGGTGCAAGGGGGCAATGAGCAGTTCTTC
j_gene: TRBJ2-1
d_gene: -
v_gene: TRBV18
abundance: few

CDR3aa: CASSSDPGADTQYF
CDR3nt: TGTGCCAGCAGCTCCGACCCCGGGGCAGATACGCAGTATTTT
j_gene: TRBJ2-3
d_gene: -
v_gene: TRBV7-9
abundance: -

CDR3aa: CASSSYHGTSGSNEQFF
CDR3nt: TGTGCCAGCAGCTCCTACCATGGGACTAGCGGGAGCAATGAGCAGTTCTTC
j_gene: TRBJ2-1
d_gene: TRBD2
v_gene: TRBV7-3
abundance: few

CDR3aa: CASSQDGVSYEQYF
CDR3nt: TGCGCCAGCAGCCAAGATGGGGTCTCCTACGAGCAGTACTTC
j_gene: TRBJ2-7
d_gene: -
v_gene: TRBV4-1
abundance: -

CDR3aa: CATSRGFLTSPAGELFF
CDR3nt: TGTGCCACCAGCAGAGGCTTCCTGACTAGCCCGGCCGGGGAGCTGTTTTTT
j_gene: TRBJ2-2
d_gene: TRBD2
v_gene: TRBV15
abundance: -

CDR3aa: CASSLRGGARNTIYF
CDR3nt: TGTGCCAGCAGTTTAAGAGGGGGGGCGCGAAACACCATATATTTT
j_gene: TRBJ1-3
d_gene: -
v_gene: TRBV12-3/TRBV12-4
abundance: few

CDR3aa: CSARDVGGQASPLHF
CDR3nt: TGCAGTGCTAGAGATGTCGGGGGACAAGCTTCACCCCTCCACTTT
j_gene: TRBJ1-6
d_gene: -
v_gene: TRBV20-1
abundance: few

CDR3aa: CSARVAVSGNTIYF
CDR3nt: TGCAGTGCTAGAGTGGCAGTCTCTGGAAACACCATATATTTT
j_gene: TRBJ1-3
d_gene: -
v_gene: TRBV20-1
abundance: few

CDR3aa: CASSAGLAPEQFF
CDR3nt: TGCGCCAGCAGCGCAGGACTAGCCCCCGAGCAGTTCTTC
j_gene: TRBJ2-1
d_gene: TRBD2
v_gene: TRBV5-1
abundance: few

CDR3aa: CASSLSAGGVRGANVLTF
CDR3nt: TGTGCCAGCAGTTTATCGGCGGGGGGGGTACGTGGGGCCAACGTCCTGACTTTC
j_gene: TRBJ2-6
d_gene: TRBD2
v_gene: TRBV27
abundance: -

CDR3aa: CASSQGTSVSSYEQYF
CDR3nt: TGTGCCAGCAGCCAAGGGACTAGCGTAAGCTCCTACGAGCAGTACTTC
j_gene: TRBJ2-7
d_gene: TRBD2
v_gene: TRBV3-1
abundance: -

CDR3aa: CASSLIGGVSYEQYF
CDR3nt: TGCGCCAGCAGCTTGATCGGGGGAGTCAGCTACGAGCAGTACTTC
j_gene: TRBJ2-7
d_gene: -
v_gene: TRBV5-1
abundance: few

CDR3aa: CAISAGGNEQYF
CDR3nt: TGTGCCATCAGTGCGGGGGGGAACGAGCAGTACTTC
j_gene: TRBJ2-7
d_gene: TRBD2
v_gene: TRBV10-3
abundance: -

CDR3aa: CSVGRSTGELFF
CDR3nt: TGCAGCGTTGGGAGGTCGACCGGGGAGCTGTTTTTT
j_gene: TRBJ2-2
d_gene: -
v_gene: TRBV29-1
abundance: many

CDR3aa: CASSLVERGPLGEQFF
CDR3nt: TGTGCCAGCAGCTTAGTCGAGCGGGGCCCATTGGGTGAGCAGTTCTTC
j_gene: TRBJ2-1
d_gene: TRBD2
v_gene: TRBV7-9
abundance: -

CDR3aa: CASSLQAGAVFF
CDR3nt: TGCGCCAGCAGCCTCCAGGCGGGAGCGGTGTTCTTC
j_gene: TRBJ2-1
d_gene: TRBD2
v_gene: TRBV5-1
abundance: few

CDR3aa: CASSLAISTDEQFF
CDR3nt: TGCGCCAGCAGCTTGGCCATCAGCACCGATGAGCAGTTCTTC
j_gene: TRBJ2-1
d_gene: -
v_gene: TRBV5-1
abundance: few

CDR3aa: CASSIWTGGNQPQHF
CDR3nt: TGTGCCAGCAGTATCTGGACAGGGGGCAATCAGCCCCAGCATTTT
j_gene: TRBJ1-5
d_gene: TRBD1
v_gene: TRBV28
abundance: few

CDR3aa: CASSGTPGSNQPQHF
CDR3nt: TGTGCCAGCAGCGGGACACCGGGTAGCAATCAGCCCCAGCATTTT
j_gene: TRBJ1-5
d_gene: -
v_gene: TRBV2
abundance: -

CDR3aa: CATSSATNTGELFF
CDR3nt: TGTGCCACCAGTTCAGCTACTAACACCGGGGAGCTGTTTTTT
j_gene: TRBJ2-2
d_gene: -
v_gene: TRBV24-1
abundance: -

CDR3aa: CAIREPGARVANVLTF
CDR3nt: TGTGCCATCAGAGAGCCGGGCGCGCGAGTGGCCAACGTCCTGACTTTC
j_gene: TRBJ2-6
d_gene: -
v_gene: TRBV10-3
abundance: few

CDR3aa: CASSSPGQGIGVSSYEQYF
CDR3nt: TGTGCCAGCAGCTCGCCGGGACAGGGGATAGGTGTAAGCTCCTACGAGCAGTACTTC
j_gene: TRBJ2-7
d_gene: TRBD1
v_gene: TRBV11-1
abundance: -

CDR3aa: CASSLVGADNEQFF
CDR3nt: TGTGCCAGCAGTTTGGTGGGGGCAGACAATGAGCAGTTCTTC
j_gene: TRBJ2-1
d_gene: -
v_gene: TRBV12-3/TRBV12-4
abundance: -

CDR3aa: CASSLNPLTVRGKQYF
CDR3nt: TGTGCCAGCAGCTTAAACCCCCTTACAGTTCGGGGGAAGCAGTACTTC
j_gene: TRBJ2-7
d_gene: -
v_gene: TRBV7-9
abundance: few